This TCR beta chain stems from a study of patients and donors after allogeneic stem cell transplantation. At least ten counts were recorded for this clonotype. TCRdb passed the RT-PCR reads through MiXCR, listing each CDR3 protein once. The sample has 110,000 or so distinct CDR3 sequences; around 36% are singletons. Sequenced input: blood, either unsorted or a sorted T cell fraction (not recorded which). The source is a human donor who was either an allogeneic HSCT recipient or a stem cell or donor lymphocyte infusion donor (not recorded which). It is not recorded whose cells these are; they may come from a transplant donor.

CDR3 sequence (DNA): TGTGCCAGCAGCATACTAGTGAACACCGGGGAGCTGTTTTTT. It encodes CASSILVNTGELFF. The chain combines TRBV7-2 with TRBJ2-2, with a possible D match to TRBD2 (5 bases). The CDR3 is 14 residues long. CDR1 SGHTA and CDR2 FQGNSA come from the germline V gene. Trimming took off 5 bases at V and 1 base at J, with 8 bases between the two ends.